This is a list of T cell receptor beta chains from one sample in a study of blood T cells in healthy people across ages. Via MiXCR, TCRdb re-called the 5' RACE reads, giving one row per CDR3 protein. The data show roughly 1,800,000 distinct CDR3 sequences, about 50% seen once. Sequenced sample: blood. These receptor sequences come from a woman between 35 and 50 years old in good health. CDR3s include the opening cysteine and the closing phenylalanine or tryptophan. D genes are given only for firm matches. A clone size is listed for some rows: how often the clone was seen (once, few, many), or a class if it is expanded.

v_gene	d_gene	abundance	len	j_gene	CDR3nt	CDR3aa
TRBV12-3/TRBV12-4	TRBD2	few	16	TRBJ2-3	TGTGCCAGCAGTCCACGTGAGGCGGGGGTCACAGATACGCAGTATTTT	CASSPREAGVTDTQYF
TRBV10-3	TRBD2	.	15	TRBJ2-1	TGTGCCATCAGTGTTGGCGGGGGGGCCCGGAATGAGCAGTTCTTC	CAISVGGGARNEQFF
TRBV12-3/TRBV12-4	TRBD2	.	16	TRBJ2-1	TGTGCCAGCAGTCCCTTAGCGGGGGCGACCTACAATGAGCAGTTCTTC	CASSPLAGATYNEQFF
TRBV28	TRBD2	.	17	TRBJ2-3	TGTGCCAGCAGTTTAGCCCCTAGCGGGGGGGCCACAGATGCGCAGTATTTT	CASSLAPSGGATDAQYF
TRBV28	.	.	14	TRBJ2-5	TGTGCCAGCAGTTGGGGGGATTCGCGGAAGACCCAGTACTTC	CASSWGDSRKTQYF
TRBV15	TRBD1	few	17	TRBJ2-1	TGTGCCACCAGCAGAGATTGGGGGACAGGGCAAGACAATGAGCAGTTCTTC	CATSRDWGTGQDNEQFF
TRBV11-2	.	.	16	TRBJ2-7	TGTGCCAGCAGCTTAGCTCGCGCAGGGGTATTTTCCGAGCAGTACTTC	CASSLARAGVFSEQYF
TRBV10-3	.	few	14	TRBJ2-5	TGTGCCATCAGTGAGTCCAATGGGCGTGAGACCCAGTACTTC	CAISESNGRETQYF
TRBV7-7	TRBD1	.	18	TRBJ1-6	TGTGCTAGCAGCTTAGCGGGGACAGGTTATGTGTATAATTCACCCCTCCACTTT	CASSLAGTGYVYNSPLHF
TRBV12-3/TRBV12-4	TRBD1	.	15	TRBJ2-3	TGTGCCAGCAGGAGACCGGGACAGGGAACAGATACGCAGTATTTT	CASRRPGQGTDTQYF
TRBV27	.	.	15	TRBJ2-3	TGTGCCAGCAGTTTAGGGTCGGGCACCCCTTATACGCAGTATTTT	CASSLGSGTPYTQYF
TRBV28	.	.	16	TRBJ2-7	TGTGCCAGCAGTTCCAGGGCCCGGGCCCTCAGATACGAGCAGTACTTC	CASSSRARALRYEQYF
TRBV27	TRBD2	.	15	TRBJ2-5	TGTGCCAGCAGTTTGGCTAGCGGGGGAGAAAAGACCCAGTACTTC	CASSLASGGEKTQYF
TRBV2	.	.	12	TRBJ2-3	TGTGCCAGCAGTGTAAAAGGAGATACGCAGTATTTT	CASSVKGDTQYF
TRBV7-3	.	few	13	TRBJ2-3	TGTGCCAGTAGCTCATTTCTAGCAGATACGCAGTATTTT	CASSSFLADTQYF
TRBV20-1	TRBD2	.	15	TRBJ2-1	TGCAGTGCTACCCCGGGACTAGCGGGGTTAAGTGAGCAGTTCTTC	CSATPGLAGLSEQFF
TRBV2	.	.	12	TRBJ1-3	TGTGCCTCGAAATTACCCGGAAACACCATATATTTT	CASKLPGNTIYF
TRBV27	.	.	14	TRBJ2-5	TGTGCCAGCGGAACGTGGGGGGTTCAAGAGACCCAGTACTTC	CASGTWGVQETQYF
TRBV12-3/TRBV12-4	.	many	13	TRBJ1-1	TGTGCCAGCAGTTTAGCCGGGGACACTGAAGCTTTCTTT	CASSLAGDTEAFF
TRBV24-1	.	.	20	TRBJ2-5	TGTGCCACCAGTGAGGCTGGCTCTTGGGACGGTGAAACTTCTCAAGAGACCCAGTACTTC	CATSEAGSWDGETSQETQYF
TRBV5-1	TRBD2	.	15	TRBJ2-1	TGCGCCAGCAGCTTGTTGGCGGGGGATTACGATGAGCAGTTCTTC	CASSLLAGDYDEQFF
TRBV29-1	.	.	13	TRBJ1-1	TGCAGCGTTGATCTAGGGCCCAACACTGAAGCTTTCTTT	CSVDLGPNTEAFF
TRBV20-1	.	.	13	TRBJ2-7	TGCAGTGCTAGACTAGCGTGCTCCTACGAGCAGTACTTC	CSARLACSYEQYF
TRBV11-2	TRBD2	.	19	TRBJ2-6	TGTGCCAGCAGCCCCCAGGGGGTGCGGGGGGGTGCAGGGGCCAACGTCCTGACTTTC	CASSPQGVRGGAGANVLTF
TRBV12-5	.	.	11	TRBJ2-3	TGTGCCAGCGTTTCGGGAGATACGCAGTATTTT	CASVSGDTQYF
TRBV5-1	TRBD2	.	15	TRBJ2-1	TGCGCCAGCAGCTCCCGGGGGGGGGCGGACAATGAGCAGTTCTTC	CASSSRGGADNEQFF
TRBV7-3	.	few	14	TRBJ2-5	TGTGCCAGCAGCTCCGGACAGCCCGGCGAGACCCAGTACTTC	CASSSGQPGETQYF
TRBV7-8	.	.	13	TRBJ1-2	TGTGCCAGCAGCTTACTTTACAGACAAAGCTACACCTTC	CASSLLYRQSYTF
TRBV6-2/TRBV6-3	.	.	15	TRBJ1-2	TGTGCCAGCAGATCCCTAGAAGGGCTAGGCTATGGCTACACCTTC	CASRSLEGLGYGYTF
TRBV29-1	.	.	13	TRBJ1-2	TGCAGCGTTGATCTAGGTCCAAGGGAGGGCTACACCTTC	CSVDLGPREGYTF
TRBV12-3/TRBV12-4	TRBD1	few	19	TRBJ2-6	TGTGCCAGCAGTCGGGAAATCAGGGGGACAAGCTCTGGGGCCAACGTCCTGACTTTC	CASSREIRGTSSGANVLTF
TRBV6-2/TRBV6-3	TRBD2	few	17	TRBJ2-1	TGTGCCAGCAGTTCCCTCAAACTAGCGGGGGGGCGCCATGAGCAGTTCTTC	CASSSLKLAGGRHEQFF
TRBV6-2/TRBV6-3	TRBD2	.	14	TRBJ2-5	TGTGCCAGCAGTGCCCGGGACTACCACCAAGAGCAGTACTTC	CASSARDYHQEQYF
TRBV27	TRBD1	.	16	TRBJ2-7	TGTGCCAGCAGTTACAGCCAGGGGGAAAATTCCTACGAGCAGTACTTC	CASSYSQGENSYEQYF
TRBV27	TRBD2	few	16	TRBJ2-5	TGTGCCAGCAAACCCATAGCGGGGAGTTTACGAGAGACCCAGTACTTC	CASKPIAGSLRETQYF
TRBV6-1	TRBD2	.	16	TRBJ2-5	TGTGCCAGCAGTGCCTACCCTAGCGGGGGCCAAGAGACCCAGTACTTC	CASSAYPSGGQETQYF
TRBV28	TRBD1	.	17	TRBJ2-7	TGTGCCCGCAGTTTACCGGGGGACAGGGCAACCTTATACGAGCAGTACTTC	CARSLPGDRATLYEQYF
TRBV7-2	.	many	13	TRBJ2-5	TGTGCCAGCAGCTCACAGGGAGGAGAGACCCAGTACTTC	CASSSQGGETQYF
TRBV7-9	.	.	11	TRBJ2-7	TGTGCCAGCCACGGAGGAGGCGAGCAGTACTTC	CASHGGGEQYF
TRBV7-2	.	once	16	TRBJ2-4	TGTGCCAGCAGCCCCTCCCTAAGGACGGCCAAAAACATTCAGTACTTC	CASSPSLRTAKNIQYF
TRBV27	TRBD2	few	18	TRBJ2-1	TGTGCCAGCAGTTTATTAACACTAGCGGGGGGATCCTACAATGAGCAGTTCTTC	CASSLLTLAGGSYNEQFF
TRBV3-1	.	.	14	TRBJ1-5	TGTGCCAGCAGCCAAGCTGGGCACAAACAGCCCCAGCATTTT	CASSQAGHKQPQHF
TRBV11-2	TRBD1	.	17	TRBJ2-3	TGTGCCAGCAGCTTTCAAGGGGGCTCCCAGTGGACAGATACGCAGTATTTT	CASSFQGGSQWTDTQYF
TRBV7-2	.	.	19	TRBJ2-1	TGTGCCAGCAGCTTAGCGCCCCTTAGCCCGACAGAGTCCTACAATGAGCAGTTCTTC	CASSLAPLSPTESYNEQFF
TRBV20-1	.	few	14	TRBJ2-3	TGCAGTGCCCCGGGCGGGTCACGCACAGATACGCAGTATTTT	CSAPGGSRTDTQYF
TRBV9	.	once	16	TRBJ2-3	TGTGCCAGCAGTGTCAGAGGGTGGTCTAGCGCAGATACGCAGTATTTT	CASSVRGWSSADTQYF
TRBV7-2	.	.	11	TRBJ2-5	TGTACCAGCAGCTTTCGCAGGACCCAGTACTTC	CTSSFRRTQYF
TRBV6-5	.	.	13	TRBJ2-5	TGTGCCAGCAGACCTGGACAGCTAGAGACCCAGTACTTC	CASRPGQLETQYF
TRBV7-2	TRBD1	.	14	TRBJ2-1	TGTGCCAGCAGCTGGGACAGGGGGCAAGACGAGCAGTTCTTC	CASSWDRGQDEQFF
TRBV12-3/TRBV12-4	.	.	12	TRBJ2-1	TGTGCCAGCAGTTTAGGGGTACAGGGAGAGTTCTTC	CASSLGVQGEFF
TRBV20-1	.	.	16	TRBJ1-2	TGCAGTGCTAGGACCCTCGGGGGTCCGGCTAACTATGGCTACACCTTC	CSARTLGGPANYGYTF
TRBV5-1	.	.	14	TRBJ2-7	TGCGCCAGCAGCTTGGCGGGACCCAACTACGAGCAGTACTTC	CASSLAGPNYEQYF
TRBV6-5	.	.	15	TRBJ2-5	TGTGCCAGCAGTTACTCGAATGGGCGTAGGAAGACCCAGTACTTC	CASSYSNGRRKTQYF
TRBV27	.	few	16	TRBJ2-1	TGTGCCAGCAGACTACAAACATCGGCCTCCTACAATGAGCAGTTCTTC	CASRLQTSASYNEQFF